The present TCR beta chain was sequenced within a study of blood T cell repertoires in COVID-19. The method was immunoSEQ multiplex PCR; TCRdb's version includes in-frame clones alone and lacks a portion of them. The sample lists 90,000 or so clones; around 67% were seen once. The sequencing sample was made of peripheral blood. This sequence was found in a woman aged 60-70 years in a cohort sampled during active or convalescent COVID-19.

CDR3 sequence: CSVEAGTYGYTF. Written as DNA, the CDR3 is TGCAGCGTTGAAGCAGGCACCTATGGCTACACCTTC. The chain employs TRBV29-1 and TRBJ1-2; D not resolved. This CDR3 has 12 residues. CDR1 and CDR2 (germline): SQVTM, ANQGSEA. V lost 1 base to trimming and J lost 4 bases, with 7 bases between them.